The 17 T cell receptor beta chains listed next were all sequenced from one sample in a study of blood T cell repertoires in COVID-19. Produced via immunoSEQ multiplex PCR; TCRdb's table is partial and in-frame only. Counted here are about 150,000 clones, roughly 89% occurring once; the ten biggest clones make up approximately 4.5%. Sequencing was done on a sample of PBMCs or T cells enriched from blood (not recorded which). Receptor source: a man aged 50 to 59 who had recovered from COVID-19.

The chain joins TRBV28 to TRBJ2-7; tentative D call: TRBD2 (5 bases). From germline, CDR1 is MDHEN and CDR2 SYDVKM. V lost 8 bases, J lost 0 bases, and 11 bases lay in between. The CDR3 consists of 13 residues. This CDR3 reads CASQDSASYEQYF. In nucleotides, the CDR3 is TGTGCCAGCCAGGACTCGGCCTCCTACGAGCAGTACTTC.

The chain has TRBV28 and TRBJ2-3; no definite D call. The germline V and J ends were trimmed by 4 bases and 11 bases, with 16 bases remaining between them. CDR1 and CDR2 from the germline V gene are MDHEN and SYDVKM. There are 13 residues in the CDR3. The CDR3 here is CASSSPPGREQYF. The DNA of the CDR3 is TGTGCCAGCAGTTCCCCACCAGGCCGTGAGCAGTATTTT.

The chain employs TRBV7-8 and TRBJ1-1; D may be TRBD1 (5 bases). The germline V gene encodes CDR1 SGHVS and CDR2 FQNEAQ. There are 19 residues in the CDR3. V shed 2 bases and J shed 2 bases, with 24 bases lying between them. CDR3 in DNA: TGTGCCAGCAGCTTATTACCCACCCTTTCGACAGATTCCAACACTGAAGCTTTCTTT. This sequence encodes CASSLLPTLSTDSNTEAFF. Together with reference TRBV7-8 and TRBJ1-1, the CDR3 gives the full variable domain: GAGVSQSPRYKVAKRGQDVALRCDPISGHVSLFWYQQALGQGPEFLTYFQNEAQLDKSGLPSDRFFAERPEGSVSTLKIQRTQQEDSAVYLCASSLLPTLSTDSNTEAFFGQGTRLTVV.

The V call is TRBV11-2, the J call TRBJ1-1; the match to TRBD1 covers 7 bases. The trim removed 5 bases at V and 3 bases at J, leaving 12 bases unmatched. CDR3 length equals 16 residues. Per the germline V gene, CDR1 is SGHAT and CDR2 is FQNNGV. Here the CDR3 reads CASSPNRGGYDTEAFF. The CDR3 DNA reads TGTGCCAGCAGCCCAAACAGGGGCGGCTACGACACTGAAGCTTTCTTT. Full variable domain (outside the CDR3, taken from reference TRBV11-2 and TRBJ1-1): EAGVAQSPRYKIIEKRQSVAFWCNPISGHATLYWYQQILGQGPKLLIQFQNNGVVDDSQLPKDRFSAERLKGVDSTLKIQPAKLEDSAVYLCASSPNRGGYDTEAFFGQGTRLTVV.

V gene TRBV21-1 combines with J gene TRBJ2-1; the table's D call, TRBD1, has no DNA check behind it. TRBV21-1 is a pseudogene segment. CDR3 size: 14 residues. CDR3 in DNA: TGTGCCAGCAGCAAAGTATGTGGGCGCAATGAGCAGTTCTTC. Translating it yields CASSKVCGRNEQFF.

This chain connects TRBV12-3 or TRBV12-4 to TRBJ1-1; perhaps TRBD1 as D (6 bases). V lost 5 bases and J 2 bases, leaving 9 bases between the germline ends. CDR3 length: 13 residues. This CDR3 is CASSRDTNTEAFF. The CDR3 DNA reads as TGTGCCAGCAGTCGGGACACCAACACTGAAGCTTTCTTT.

In this sample, this clone turned up once. The chain recombines TRBV9 with TRBJ1-1; unclear D gene. Per germline, CDR1 SGDLS and CDR2 YYNGEE. V shed 4 bases and J shed 1 base, with 8 bases lying between them. The CDR3 is 13 residues long. CDR3 coding DNA: TGTGCCAGCAGCCCCCGAGCGAACACTGAAGCTTTCTTT. Its translation: CASSPRANTEAFF. The full variable domain, rest sourced from reference TRBV9 and TRBJ1-1, is DSGVTQTPKHLITATGQRVTLRCSPRSGDLSVYWYQQSLDQGLQFLIQYYNGEERAKGNILERFSAQQFPDLHSELNLSSLELGDSALYFCASSPRANTEAFFGQGTRLTVV.

This chain uses TRBV5-1 with TRBJ2-1; 13 bases fit TRBD2. The junction had 11 bases not matched to a gene; V was cut back by 5 bases and J by 9 bases. The CDR3 is 16 residues long. The germline V gene has CDR1 SGHRS and CDR2 YFSETQ. Here the CDR3 reads CASSLSTSGRAVEQFF. CDR3 bases: TGCGCCAGCAGTCTGTCCACTAGCGGGAGGGCAGTTGAGCAGTTCTTC. The entire variable domain, with the rest obtained from reference TRBV5-1 and TRBJ2-1, is as follows: KAGVTQTPRYLIKTRGQQVTLSCSPISGHRSVSWYQQTPGQGLQFLFEYFSETQRNKGNFPGRFSGRQFSNSRSEMNVSTLELGDSALYLCASSLSTSGRAVEQFFGPGTRLTVL.

The V call is TRBV2, the J call TRBJ2-7, with D possibly TRBD2 on 6 matching bases. There are 11 residues in the CDR3. Germline V gives CDR1 SNHLY, CDR2 FYNNEI. The CDR3 DNA reads as TGTGCCAGCAGTATAATGGACTATCCGAACGTC. Amino acids: CASSIMDYPNV.

The chain recombines TRBV4-3 with TRBJ1-2; D is ambiguous. CDR3 length: 14 amino acids. CDR1 and CDR2 from the germline V gene are LGHNA and YSLEER. V lost 1 base, J lost 4 bases, and 10 bases lay in between. The CDR3 here is CASSQADGPYGYTF. In nucleotides, the CDR3 is TGCGCCAGCAGCCAAGCCGATGGCCCCTATGGCTACACCTTC.

V gene TRBV7-2 combines with J gene TRBJ2-7; D possibly corresponds to TRBD1 (6 bases). Looked up from germline, CDR1 is SGHTA and CDR2 is FQGNSA. This CDR3 contains 14 residues. V was trimmed by 0 bases and J by 3 bases, leaving 9 bases between them. The CDR3 bases are TGTGCCAGCAGCTTAGCCGGGACAAACTACGAGCAGTACTTC. It yields the protein CASSLAGTNYEQYF. Full variable domain (rest looked up from reference TRBV7-2 and TRBJ2-7): GAGVSQSPSNKVTEKGKDVELRCDPISGHTALYWYRQSLGQGLEFLIYFQGNSAPDKSGLPSDRFSAERTGGSVSTLTIQRTQQEDSAVYLCASSLAGTNYEQYFGPGTRLTVT.

V is TRBV7-8 and J is TRBJ2-1, with D possibly matching TRBD2 (6 bases). Trimming left V 2 bases short and J 2 bases short, with 10 bases between. Germline CDR1 reads SGHVS; CDR2 reads FQNEAQ. This CDR3 region has 15 residues. The CDR3 spells CASSLNSGAYNEQFF. CDR3 bases: TGTGCCAGCAGCTTAAATAGCGGAGCCTACAATGAGCAGTTCTTC.

The chain carries TRBV5-5 and TRBJ2-2; perhaps TRBD2 as D (6 bases). Germline CDR1 SGHKS, CDR2 YYEKEE (reference sequence). CDR3 length: 14 residues. V was cut by 2 bases and J by 7 bases, with 12 bases left in between. CDR3 residues: CASSLGREVGELFF. The CDR3 nucleotides read TGTGCCAGCAGCTTAGGCAGGGAGGTCGGGGAGCTGTTTTTT.

This chain uses TRBV5-4 with TRBJ1-1; D perhaps matches TRBD1 (6 bases). Deletions cut 5 bases from V and 5 bases from J, with 16 bases between. CDR3 length: 14 residues. Per germline, CDR1 SGHNT and CDR2 YYREEE (reference sequence). This chain's CDR3 is CASSYEPTGTEAFF. CDR3 DNA sequence: TGTGCCAGCAGTTATGAACCGACAGGAACTGAAGCTTTCTTT.

The genes are TRBV2 and TRBJ2-5; D is perhaps TRBD1 (5 bases). Germline-derived CDR1 and CDR2 are SNHLY and FYNNEI. V gave up 4 bases and J gave up 4 bases, with 10 bases separating them. The CDR3 totals 13 residues. CDR3 in DNA: TGTGCCAGCAGTGGTCAGGGCCGAGAGACCCAGTACTTC. Its protein is CASSGQGRETQYF.

The CDR3 sequence is CSVWDRAKETQYF. In DNA form, the CDR3 reads TGCAGCGTTTGGGACAGGGCAAAAGAGACCCAGTACTTC. V and J are TRBV29-1 and TRBJ2-5; TRBD1 agrees at 9 bases. With V trimmed by 5 bases and J by 3 bases, 4 bases remained unmatched. This CDR3 has 13 residues. Germline assignment: CDR1 SQVTM and CDR2 ANQGSEA.

The chain combines TRBV29-1 with TRBJ1-1, with D perhaps matching TRBD1 (5 bases). Trimming shortened V by 4 bases and J by 1 base, and 19 bases separated the two germline ends. The CDR3 contains 16 residues. Looked up from germline, CDR1 is SQVTM and CDR2 is ANQGSEA. CDR3 nucleotide sequence: TGCAGCGTTGTACTCCCGGCAGGGTGGAGGAACACTGAAGCTTTCTTT. This encodes CSVVLPAGWRNTEAFF. Looking up the rest from reference TRBV29-1 and TRBJ1-1 gives the full variable domain: SAVISQKPSRDICQRGTSLTIQCQVDSQVTMMFWYRQQPGQSLTLIATANQGSEATYESGFVIDKFPISRPNLTFSTLTVSNMSPEDSSIYLCSVVLPAGWRNTEAFFGQGTRLTVV.